These T cell receptor beta chains were read from a single sample in a study of cytomegalovirus exposure and HLA in healthy donors. Libraries were prepared by immunoSEQ multiplex PCR; TCRdb keeps only in-frame clonotypes and omits some of them. This table holds about 89,000 clones, over 60% found once. The sample was PBMCs. Receptors originate from a man under 40 in good health and CMV-seronegative. CDR3s include the opening cysteine and the closing phenylalanine or tryptophan. The D gene is left open where the match is weak. Some rows have no size entry. The others give once, few or many, or a class for an expanded clone.

len: 15; v_gene: TRBV2; d_gene: TRBD2; abundance: .; j_gene: TRBJ2-7; CDR3nt: TGTGCCAGCAGTGAAGCGCCCGCGGGAGGGTACGAGCAGTACTTC; CDR3aa: CASSEAPAGGYEQYF
len: 13; v_gene: TRBV28; d_gene: TRBD1; abundance: .; j_gene: TRBJ1-1; CDR3nt: TGTGCCAGCAGTACCCTGACAGGGTTTGAAGCTTTCTTT; CDR3aa: CASSTLTGFEAFF
len: 14; v_gene: TRBV6-1; d_gene: TRBD1; abundance: once; j_gene: TRBJ2-7; CDR3nt: TGTGCCAGCAGTGGGACAGGGGGTCGGTACGAGCAGTACTTC; CDR3aa: CASSGTGGRYEQYF
len: 15; v_gene: TRBV7-9; d_gene: TRBD1; abundance: .; j_gene: TRBJ2-7; CDR3nt: TGTGCCAGCAGGGGTCCTACAGGGGGTGAGGACGAGCAGTACTTC; CDR3aa: CASRGPTGGEDEQYF
len: 13; v_gene: TRBV6-1; d_gene: .; abundance: .; j_gene: TRBJ1-1; CDR3nt: TGTGCCAGCAGTGGGACACCCTACACTGAAGCTTTCTTT; CDR3aa: CASSGTPYTEAFF
len: 13; v_gene: TRBV6-5; d_gene: .; abundance: few; j_gene: TRBJ2-7; CDR3nt: TGTGCCAGCACCGTCCCGGGTGGCTACGAGCAGTACTTC; CDR3aa: CASTVPGGYEQYF
len: 13; v_gene: TRBV7-9; d_gene: .; abundance: .; j_gene: TRBJ2-2; CDR3nt: TGTGCCAGCAGACTTTTGAACACCGGGGAGCTGTTTTTT; CDR3aa: CASRLLNTGELFF
len: 16; v_gene: TRBV27; d_gene: TRBD2; abundance: once; j_gene: TRBJ2-1; CDR3nt: TGTGCCAGCAGTTTCTACCCAGCGGGAACGGACAATGGGCAGTTCTTC; CDR3aa: CASSFYPAGTDNGQFF
len: 14; v_gene: TRBV15; d_gene: .; abundance: .; j_gene: TRBJ1-2; CDR3nt: TGTGCCACCAGCAGAGGCAGGGAGGACTATGGCTACACCTTC; CDR3aa: CATSRGREDYGYTF
len: 16; v_gene: TRBV6-5; d_gene: TRBD2; abundance: .; j_gene: TRBJ2-3; CDR3nt: TGTGCCAGCAGTTACTCGACTAGCGGGTGGCCAGATACGCAGTATTTT; CDR3aa: CASSYSTSGWPDTQYF
len: 16; v_gene: TRBV18; d_gene: .; abundance: .; j_gene: TRBJ1-2; CDR3nt: TGTGCCAGCTCACCATCACAGACAGGCAATAACTATGGCTACACCTTC; CDR3aa: CASSPSQTGNNYGYTF
len: 17; v_gene: TRBV6-1; d_gene: .; abundance: .; j_gene: TRBJ1-2; CDR3nt: TGTGCCAGCAGTGAGTGGGTAGGGAGTGTAGGTAACTATGGCTACACCTTC; CDR3aa: CASSEWVGSVGNYGYTF
len: 17; v_gene: TRBV4-2; d_gene: TRBD2; abundance: .; j_gene: TRBJ2-1; CDR3nt: TGTGCCAGCAGCCAAAGACTAGCGGGTAACTCCTACAATGAGCAGTTCTTC; CDR3aa: CASSQRLAGNSYNEQFF
len: 18; v_gene: TRBV19; d_gene: .; abundance: few; j_gene: TRBJ2-2; CDR3nt: TGTGCCAGTAGTATAGATTCTATTTCGGGAACCAACACCGGGGAGCTGTTTTTT; CDR3aa: CASSIDSISGTNTGELFF
len: 18; v_gene: TRBV5-1; d_gene: TRBD2; abundance: .; j_gene: TRBJ2-7; CDR3nt: TGCGCCAGCAGCCCCACACTAGCGGGGGGCGGAAGCTCCTACGAGCAGTACTTC; CDR3aa: CASSPTLAGGGSSYEQYF
len: 15; v_gene: TRBV5-1; d_gene: TRBD1; abundance: few; j_gene: TRBJ2-1; CDR3nt: TGCGCCAGCAGCTTCGGGGACAGGTCAGGAGATGAGCAGTTCTTC; CDR3aa: CASSFGDRSGDEQFF
len: 14; v_gene: TRBV6-1; d_gene: TRBD1; abundance: .; j_gene: TRBJ2-7; CDR3nt: TGTGCCAGCAGTGAGGGGACAGGGACCTACGAGCAGTACTTC; CDR3aa: CASSEGTGTYEQYF
len: 13; v_gene: TRBV28; d_gene: .; abundance: .; j_gene: TRBJ2-7; CDR3nt: TGTGCCAGCAGTTTGAAACAGGGACCCGAGCAGTACTTC; CDR3aa: CASSLKQGPEQYF
len: 15; v_gene: TRBV6-1; d_gene: .; abundance: .; j_gene: TRBJ2-7; CDR3nt: TGTGCCAGCAGTGAACGGGCAGGGCACTCCTACGAGCAGTACTTC; CDR3aa: CASSERAGHSYEQYF
len: 13; v_gene: TRBV11-3; d_gene: .; abundance: .; j_gene: TRBJ1-1; CDR3nt: TGTGCCAGCAGCTTAGATACGCGGGGAGAAGCTTTCTTT; CDR3aa: CASSLDTRGEAFF
len: 14; v_gene: TRBV11-2; d_gene: .; abundance: .; j_gene: TRBJ1-1; CDR3nt: TGTGCCAGCAGCTTAGGGGGCGGGAGCACTGAAGCTTTCTTT; CDR3aa: CASSLGGGSTEAFF
len: 13; v_gene: TRBV30; d_gene: TRBD1; abundance: .; j_gene: TRBJ2-7; CDR3nt: TGTGCCTCAACCGGGACAGGTCCCTACGAGCAGTACTTC; CDR3aa: CASTGTGPYEQYF
len: 11; v_gene: TRBV10-3; d_gene: .; abundance: .; j_gene: TRBJ2-3; CDR3nt: TGTGCCATCACAGGAACGGATACGCAGTATTTT; CDR3aa: CAITGTDTQYF
len: 17; v_gene: TRBV11-3; d_gene: TRBD2; abundance: .; j_gene: TRBJ2-3; CDR3nt: TGTGCCAGCAGTTACGGACTAGCGGGAGGGCCTACAGATACGCAGTATTTT; CDR3aa: CASSYGLAGGPTDTQYF
len: 12; v_gene: TRBV30; d_gene: .; abundance: .; j_gene: TRBJ1-2; CDR3nt: TGTGCCTACTCGGACAGACACTATGGCTACACCTTC; CDR3aa: CAYSDRHYGYTF
len: 14; v_gene: TRBV7-2; d_gene: TRBD1; abundance: .; j_gene: TRBJ1-1; CDR3nt: TGTGCCAGCAGCACATCCGGGACAGGGTTATACGCTTTCTTT; CDR3aa: CASSTSGTGLYAFF
len: 16; v_gene: TRBV7-2; d_gene: .; abundance: .; j_gene: TRBJ1-5; CDR3nt: TGTGCCAGCAGCCCGTTCCCCCGGGACAATAATCAGCCCCAGCATTTT; CDR3aa: CASSPFPRDNNQPQHF